The clone carrying this T cell receptor (beta chain) occurred a few times. These data come from a study of blood T cells in healthy people across ages. Primed by a sample-barcoded 5' primer and a J-beta primer mix, a second PCR proceeded for 7 to 11 cycles. TCRdb reprocessed the 5' RACE reads via MiXCR and lists one record per CDR3 protein. The table includes 630,000 or so distinct CDR3 sequences, less than 35% detected once. The CDR3 is 16 amino acids. Germline V gene data show CDR1 as SEHNR and CDR2 as FQNEAQ (reference sequence). The V gene lost 3 bases and the J gene lost 1 base, with 15 bases spanning the gap.

The rearrangement uses TRBV7-9 and TRBJ1-1; D possibly corresponds to TRBD1 (5 bases). The receptor was isolated from a woman over 75 in good health. Material for sequencing was blood. This chain's CDR3 is CASSFRAVGGNTEAFF. The DNA of the CDR3 is TGTGCCAGCAGCTTTAGGGCGGTGGGGGGGAACACTGAAGCTTTCTTT.